This T cell receptor (beta chain) is drawn from a study of blood T cell repertoires in COVID-19. Whole-study context: Acute-phase and convalescent COVID-19 samples originated in the United States, Italy and Spain.

The method was immunoSEQ multiplex PCR; TCRdb's version includes in-frame clones alone and lacks a portion of them. The table has around 60,000 clones, over 75% seen once. V was shortened by 3 bases and J by 2 bases, with 7 bases between the two germline ends. This CDR3 comprises 12 residues. The germline V gene encodes CDR1 SQVTM and CDR2 ANQGSEA. This clonotype originated in a man older than 75 with acute or convalescent COVID-19. The sample was peripheral blood. The chain links TRBV29-1 to TRBJ1-2, with no clear D. The CDR3 loop is CSVEYTNYGYTF. CDR3 DNA: TGCAGCGTTGAGTACACGAACTATGGCTACACCTTC.